Following are 3 T cell receptor beta chains from one sample sequenced in a study of cytomegalovirus exposure and HLA in healthy donors. This PCR relied on a set of 60 Vbeta primers and 13 Jbeta primers. Profiling relied on immunoSEQ multiplex PCR, and the TCRdb table lists in-frame clones only, not all of them. The data hold approximately 200,000 clones, with about four fifths observed a single time. The sample consisted of PBMCs. These receptors were taken from a woman aged 30 to 39 in good health and CMV-seropositive.

At least ten counts were recorded for this clone. This CDR3 reads CASSSDDNRGTEAFF. As DNA, the CDR3 is TGTGCCAGCAGCTCCGACGACAACAGGGGGACTGAAGCTTTCTTT. V gene TRBV7-6 combines with J gene TRBJ1-1; 8 bases line up with TRBD1. After removal of 4 bases from V and 5 bases from J, the junction contained 9 bases not matched to a gene. The germline CDR1 and CDR2 sequences are SGHVS and FNYEAQ. The CDR3 totals 15 residues.

This rearrangement joins TRBV5-1 to TRBJ1-4; the D is unclear. There are 13 residues in the CDR3. The V gene's germline CDR1 is SGHRS and CDR2 YFSETQ. Trimming removed 3 bases from V and 6 bases from J, with 9 bases in between. The CDR3 region is CASSSGEDEKLFF. The CDR3 nucleotides read TGCGCCAGCAGCTCCGGGGAGGATGAAAAACTGTTTTTT.

The CDR3 bases are TGTGCCAGCACCCCGGAGCGGAATGAGCAGTTCTTC. It specifies CASTPERNEQFF. The chain has TRBV6-6 and TRBJ2-1; D might be TRBD2 (5 bases). The length of the CDR3 is 12 residues. Trimming removed 7 bases at V and 7 bases at J, with 11 bases between. CDR1 is MNHNY and CDR2 is SVGAGI in the germline V gene (reference sequence).